These 28 T cell receptor beta chains were sequenced from one sample in a study of T cell repertoires in cytomegalovirus infection. Their specific antigens are unknown. TCRdb analysed the reads with MiXCR anew, one entry per CDR3 protein. The sample records under 450,000 distinct CDR3 sequences, approximately 30% being singletons. The sequencing here drew on cultured PBMCs, taken from culture after CMV antigen stimulation. The source of these receptors is a human donor in good health (CMV status not recorded). Some clones in this sample may be carry-over from other donors' samples.

The chain joins TRBV6-8 to TRBJ1-5; TRBD1 might be the D (5 bases). The CDR3 loop spans 14 amino acids. Germline V gene lookup returns CDR1 MNHGY and CDR2 SAAAGT. With 8 bases removed from V and 1 base from J, the gap between germline ends came to 12 bases. The CDR3 sequence: CASRSGASNQPQHF. The CDR3 nucleotides are TGTGCCAGCCGATCCGGGGCAAGCAATCAGCCCCAGCATTTT.

This clonotype was detected only a few times. The chain has TRBV10-3 and TRBJ2-7; 7 bases map to TRBD2. Trimming cost V 10 bases and J 3 bases; bases outside gene matches: 9. CDR1 and CDR2 from the germline V gene are ENHRY and SYGVKD. This CDR3 spans 13 amino acids. The CDR3 DNA is TGTGCCACCGGCGCTGGGGGGGGCTACGAGCAGTACTTC. Amino acids: CATGAGGGYEQYF.

This clonotype was found once. The chain employs TRBV6-1 and TRBJ2-1; no definite D call. CDR1 is MNHNS, CDR2 SASEGT, per germline. The CDR3 is 14 amino acids. Trimming pared 5 bases from V and 6 bases from J, leaving 14 bases between. In nucleotides, the CDR3 is TGTGCCAGCAGTCATCGGGTAGCTAGCAATGAGCAGTTCTTC. As protein: CASSHRVASNEQFF.

This clonotype was seen at least ten times. The gene calls are TRBV12-3 or TRBV12-4 and TRBJ2-3; D ambiguous. The CDR3 consists of 11 residues. Trimming shortened V by 6 bases and J by 5 bases, and 6 bases separated the two germline ends. The CDR3 loop reads CASSSGDTQYF. The CDR3 coding sequence is TGTGCCAGCAGCTCCGGAGATACGCAGTATTTT.

The chain has TRBV2 and TRBJ1-1; unclear D gene. CDR1 is SNHLY and CDR2 is FYNNEI in the germline V gene. This CDR3 region has 12 residues. V shed 4 bases and J shed 11 bases, with 14 bases lying between them. The CDR3 DNA sequence: TGTGCCAGCAGTGTGGACGCCGGCGGGGCTTTCTTT. It yields the protein CASSVDAGGAFF.

J is TRBJ2-1 and V is TRBV5-4; TRBD2 aligns across 10 bases. Germline trimming cut 4 bases from V and 7 bases from J; bases unmatched to any gene: 11. The CDR3 totals 16 residues. Germline V gene data show CDR1 as SGHNT and CDR2 as YYREEE (reference sequence). CDR3 protein: CASSRSGRAAWNEQFF. In nucleotides, the CDR3 is TGTGCCAGCAGCCGGAGCGGGAGGGCCGCTTGGAATGAGCAGTTCTTC.

This rearrangement joins TRBV12-3 or TRBV12-4 to TRBJ1-2, with D possibly TRBD1 on 5 matching bases. This CDR3 is built from 14 residues. V shed 2 bases and J shed 0 bases, with 7 bases lying between them. The CDR3 coding sequence is TGTGCCAGCAGTTTAAGGGGAACTAACTATGGCTACACCTTC. Encoded protein: CASSLRGTNYGYTF.

The chain is built from TRBV4-2 and TRBJ2-2, with D perhaps assigned TRBD1 or TRBD2 (7 bases each). Germline V gene sequence: CDR1 LGHNA, CDR2 YNFKEQ. CDR3 size: 17 residues. The V end was cut by 0 bases, the J end by 6 bases, with 17 bases between. CDR3 region: CASSQDIRGEGAGELFF. CDR3 DNA: TGTGCCAGCAGCCAAGATATCAGGGGGGAGGGGGCCGGGGAGCTGTTTTTT.

This chain connects TRBV28 to TRBJ2-7; 7 nucleotides line up with TRBD2. With V trimmed by 4 bases and J by 1 base, 10 bases remained unmatched. Looked up from germline, CDR1 is MDHEN and CDR2 is SYDVKM. The CDR3 covers 16 residues. This CDR3 is CASSYSWREPSYEQYF. DNA for the CDR3: TGTGCCAGCAGTTACTCCTGGCGGGAGCCGTCCTACGAGCAGTACTTC.

This clonotype has more than one count but fewer than ten. CDR3 sequence (DNA): TGTGCCAGCAGTTTGGCACAACGCTATAGCAATCAGCCCCAGCATTTT. As protein: CASSLAQRYSNQPQHF. The chain combines TRBV12-3 or TRBV12-4 with TRBJ1-5; D gene ambiguous. With 3 bases removed from V and 0 bases from J, the gap between germline ends came to 12 bases. The CDR3 spans 16 residues.

This clonotype was detected a few times. The chain has TRBV7-8 and TRBJ1-6; TRBD1 is a possible D gene (5 bases). Trimming left V 1 base short and J 10 bases short, with 20 bases between. Germline lookup yields CDR1 SGHVS and CDR2 FQNEAQ. The CDR3 is 17 amino acids. The CDR3 is CASSLVKGRVNRSPLHF. Here the CDR3 DNA reads TGTGCCAGCAGCTTAGTGAAGGGGAGGGTTAATCGCTCACCCCTCCACTTT.

The chain is built from TRBV6-5 and TRBJ1-2; 8 nucleotides line up with TRBD1. Germline CDR1 reads MNHEY; CDR2 reads SVGAGI. J lost 6 bases, V lost 4 bases, and 7 bases had no gene match. The CDR3 sequence is 14 residues long. CDR3 protein: CASSFGEQGDGYTF. CDR3 bases: TGTGCCAGCAGTTTCGGGGAACAGGGGGATGGCTACACCTTC.

This clonotype was observed a handful of times. V gene TRBV7-2 combines with J gene TRBJ2-4, with 9 bases identical to TRBD2. The trim removed 5 bases at V and 9 bases at J, leaving 14 bases unmatched. The CDR3 runs 16 residues. Germline CDR1 and CDR2: SGHTA and FQGNSA. The CDR3 loop is CASSLISGREGSIQYF. CDR3 coding DNA: TGTGCCAGCAGCCTGATTAGCGGGCGGGAGGGCAGCATTCAGTACTTC.

The CDR3 loop is CASSYLAGVTDTQYF. CDR3 DNA: TGTGCCAGCAGCTACTTAGCGGGAGTCACAGATACGCAGTATTTT. The chain recombines TRBV25-1 with TRBJ2-3; 9 bases align to TRBD2. CDR3 size: 15 residues. Per germline, CDR1 MGHDK and CDR2 SYGVNS. With 6 bases clipped from V and 2 bases from J, the junction kept 6 bases outside the gene matches.

The chain links TRBV7-6 to TRBJ1-4; TRBD1 is a possible D gene (6 bases). Trimming stripped 2 bases from V and 0 bases from J, with 13 bases between. Germline CDR1 is SGHVS and CDR2 is FNYEAQ. This CDR3 has 17 residues. CDR3 DNA: TGTGCCAGCAGCTTAAGACAGGAAACTGCAACTAATGAAAAACTGTTTTTT. The encoded protein is CASSLRQETATNEKLFF.

This chain links TRBV4-3 with TRBJ2-1; perhaps TRBD1 as D (5 bases). CDR1 is LGHNA, CDR2 YSLEER, per germline. The CDR3 length is 14 residues. Trimming took 3 bases from V and 7 from J, leaving 13 bases between them. The CDR3 loop reads CASSQARVRNEQFF. The CDR3 nucleotides read TGCGCCAGCAGCCAGGCCAGGGTTCGGAATGAGCAGTTCTTC.

The chain couples TRBV28 to TRBJ1-2; D is possibly TRBD1 (5 bases). Germline-derived CDR1 and CDR2 are MDHEN and SYDVKM. The CDR3 extends over 14 amino acids. V was pared by 1 base and J by 10 bases, with 16 bases between. CDR3 loop: CASSLLALRGDYTF. The DNA of the CDR3 is TGTGCCAGCAGTTTATTAGCGCTACGGGGGGACTACACCTTC.

This clonotype has a handful of counts. The chain recombines TRBV7-9 with TRBJ2-7; the match to TRBD1 covers 9 bases. This CDR3 has 14 amino acids. CDR1 and CDR2 (germline): SEHNR, FQNEAQ (reference sequence). J was trimmed by 4 bases and V by 5 bases; bases with no gene match: 6. The CDR3 sequence: CASSPWDRAYEQYF. The CDR3 nucleotides read TGTGCCAGCAGCCCCTGGGACAGGGCGTACGAGCAGTACTTC.

V and J are TRBV6-5 and TRBJ2-4; 8 nucleotides match TRBD2. Germline loops: CDR1 MNHEY, CDR2 SVGAGI. The CDR3 runs 16 residues. The V gene end was trimmed by 8 bases and the J gene end by 0 bases; junction bases not matched to a gene: 9. In DNA form, the CDR3 reads TGTGCCAGCTCAAGCGGGGGAACTCTAGCCAAAAACATTCAGTACTTC. Translating it yields CASSSGGTLAKNIQYF.

This clonotype was observed a few times. The J gene is TRBJ1-1, the V gene TRBV11-2; D is ambiguous. The V end lost 5 bases, the J end lost 3 bases, and 7 bases lay between the germline ends. The germline V gene has CDR1 SGHAT and CDR2 FQNNGV. This CDR3 spans 12 amino acids. CDR3 nucleotide sequence: TGTGCCAGCAGCAACCTTCACACTGAAGCTTTCTTT. Protein: CASSNLHTEAFF.

Only a few counts were recorded for this clonotype. The chain combines TRBV20-1 with TRBJ2-1; possible D gene TRBD2, 6 bases. The ends were cut back, 0 bases at V and 3 bases at J, with 12 bases in the middle. There are 15 residues in the CDR3. Germline V lookup: CDR1 DFQATT, CDR2 SNEGSKA (reference sequence). The chain's CDR3 is CSARDRRAGYNEQFF. CDR3 DNA sequence: TGCAGTGCTAGAGATAGGAGAGCGGGCTACAATGAGCAGTTCTTC.

This clonotype has only a few counts. The CDR3 DNA reads as TGTGCCAGCAGGCGCCAGGGGGGGAAGGCCTATGGCTACACCTTC. This gives the protein CASRRQGGKAYGYTF. The chain carries TRBV28 and TRBJ1-2, with TRBD1 matching over 7 bases. Germline V gives CDR1 MDHEN, CDR2 SYDVKM. After removal of 6 bases from V and 4 bases from J, the junction contained 11 bases not matched to a gene. The CDR3 covers 15 residues.

The chain links TRBV6-5 to TRBJ2-2, with TRBD1 identical over 8 bases. Unmatched junction bases numbered 7, after V lost 2 bases and J lost 5 bases. This CDR3 has 16 residues. Germline values: CDR1 MNHEY, CDR2 SVGAGI. The CDR3 reads CASSYRTGPLTGELFF. The CDR3 coding sequence is TGTGCCAGCAGTTACCGGACAGGGCCATTAACCGGGGAGCTGTTTTTT.

The chain links TRBV10-3 to TRBJ2-5; 9 bases align to TRBD2. The germline gives CDR1 ENHRY, CDR2 SYGVKD. The V gene end was trimmed by 6 bases and the J gene end by 4 bases; junction bases not matched to a gene: 9. The CDR3 spans 15 residues. The CDR3 is CAISASGGGGETQYF. The CDR3 DNA sequence: TGTGCCATCAGCGCCTCTGGCGGGGGGGGAGAGACCCAGTACTTC.

The chain links TRBV11-2 to TRBJ1-6, with TRBD1 matching 7 bases. CDR3 length: 15 amino acids. The V gene's germline CDR1 is SGHAT and CDR2 FQNNGV. Trimming at V came to 5 bases and at J to 7 bases, leaving 8 bases not matched to a gene. In DNA form, the CDR3 reads TGTGCCAGCAGCAAAACCGGGACAGAAAATTCACCCCTCCACTTT. It encodes CASSKTGTENSPLHF.

The rearrangement links TRBV15 to TRBJ2-3; 15 nucleotides align to TRBD2. The CDR3 covers 20 residues. CDR1 and CDR2 (germline): LNHNV, YYDKDF (reference sequence). The J segment lost 2 bases and the V segment lost 2 bases, leaving 11 bases of the junction unmatched. The CDR3 reads CATSRPRGLAGGGITDTQYF. The CDR3 nucleotides read TGTGCCACCAGCAGACCTCGGGGACTAGCGGGAGGTGGGATCACAGATACGCAGTATTTT. The full variable domain, its missing parts supplied by reference TRBV15 and TRBJ2-3, is DAMVIQNPRYQVTQFGKPVTLSCSQTLNHNVMYWYQQKSSQAPKLLFHYYDKDFNNEADTPDNFQSRRPNTSFCFLDIRSPGLGDTAMYLCATSRPRGLAGGGITDTQYFGPGTRLTVL.

V is TRBV7-4 and J is TRBJ2-7; TRBD1 agrees at 8 bases. The germline CDR1 and CDR2 sequences are SGHVT and SQSDAQ. This CDR3 contains 14 residues. J was trimmed by 6 bases and V by 5 bases; bases with no gene match: 9. The CDR3 DNA follows: TGTGCCAGCAGCCTCGTCAGGGGGCGGACCGAGCAGTACTTC. Protein: CASSLVRGRTEQYF. The complete variable domain, with remaining parts taken from reference TRBV7-4 and TRBJ2-7, reads GAGVSQSPRYKVAKRGRDVALRCDSISGHVTLYWYRQTLGQGSEVLTYSQSDAQRDKSGRPSGRFSAERPERSVSTLKIQRTEQGDSAVYLCASSLVRGRTEQYFGPGTRLTVT.

This clonotype was detected many times. CDR3 in amino acids: CASSQGIAGVGYNEQFF. Written as DNA, the CDR3 is TGCGCCAGCAGCCAGGGCATAGCGGGAGTAGGATACAATGAGCAGTTCTTC. J is TRBJ2-1 and V is TRBV4-1; 9 nucleotides align to TRBD2. This CDR3 contains 17 residues. Germline V gene lookup returns CDR1 MGHRA and CDR2 YSYEKL. V lost 3 bases to trimming and J lost 4 bases; unmatched junction nucleotides: 10.